Given below is one T cell receptor beta chain in context. What this receptor recognizes is not known. No base qualities exist here, and no much larger clone lies one base off it. The sample belongs to a study of blood T cell repertoires in COVID-19 (dated by TCRdb to the early 2020s). For the study in its entirety: The collaborator samples originated in the United States, Italy and Spain and spanned the acute and convalescent phases of COVID-19. The prospective study material was composed of cDNA or gDNA derived from T cells, B-cell-depleted T cells, or PBMCs. The dataset comprised deeply sampled blood TCRbeta repertoires from subjects exposed to, actively infected with, or recovered from COVID-19. The repertoires were made available in a free public database intended to serve as a resource for research on the immune response to SARS-CoV-2. The samples were drawn from two sources: the first 160 participants of the ongoing ImmuneRACE study, and 950 to 1,500 subjects contributed by 6 global collaborators. A de-identified subject ID, COVID-19 status, age in years and sex were almost always included in the sample metadata. Where HLA class I and class II types were available, the types were taken from metadata supplied by the sample provider, not from assay-based typing.

TCRbeta CDR3 regions were amplified from genomic DNA using the immunoSEQ Assay, a bias-controlled multiplex PCR. Concerning the study's data processing: Nucleated cell counts per sample were estimated from amplification of reference gene primers within the assay. Sequence reads were collapsed and filtered to measure the absolute abundance of every unique TCRbeta CDR3 rearrangement. For each sample, productive Simpson clonality was calculated as the square root of Simpson's diversity index over productive rearrangements. This is the immuneACCESS table as TCRdb keeps it, with only in-frame sequences that have V and J called. A part of the clones is gone; compared with another copy, unresolved V genes explain less than half, and the rest is unexplained. That table gives V, J and clone size, and the DNA gave D and trimming. For this sample there are 450,000 to 500,000 clones; roughly 87% appear just once. The ten top clones hold roughly 0.7% of the sample.

V loses 0 bases of germline sequence and J loses 1 base, and the interval between the two ends is 9 bases. Based on the germline V gene (reference sequence), the CDR1 and CDR2 sequences are GTSNPN and SVGIG. The CDR3 contains 14 residues, cysteine and phenylalanine counted. CDR3 DNA is the only sequence kept; it has 42 bases, read in frame from the first base. On the study overall, not on this receptor specifically: How much clinical and demographic metadata was included differed by source and by participant, and the metadata was provided uncurated.

Participants in the prospective study were enrolled through a virtual design, were aged about 18 to 100 years, and lived in fewer than 30 United States geographic areas. Cohort assignment in the prospective study relied on participant-reported clinical history from a screening survey and a study questionnaire. For ImmuneRACE Cohort 3, a participant was defined as recovered based on two consecutive negative NP/OP PCR tests, clearance by a healthcare professional, or resolution of symptoms. Mobile phlebotomists in the prospective study collected whole blood, serum and a nasopharyngeal or oropharyngeal swab from every participant. Participants in the prospective study had the option to provide additional blood draws and questionnaires over a roughly two-month period. Blood samples from the prospective study were shipped frozen or at room temperature prior to DNA extraction.

This clonotype was obtained from a young woman who had recovered from COVID-19. This chain is built from TRBV30 and TRBJ1-1; the D gene assignment is ambiguous. Sequencing was carried out using PBMCs or T cells enriched from blood (not recorded which). The CDR3 reads as follows: CAWSVGSANTEAFF. The nucleotide sequence is given as TGTGCCTGGAGTGTAGGCAGCGCGAACACTGAAGCTTTCTTT.